This T cell receptor (beta chain) was captured in a study of T cell changes during pregnancy in multiple sclerosis. This clone has just one count. The assay was immunoSEQ multiplex PCR, and TCRdb's table has in-frame clones only and misses some. The table shows more than 65,000 clones, with just under 95% occurring only once. V lost 8 bases and J lost 7; bases outside the gene matches: 12. Germline V gene lookup returns CDR1 SGHTA and CDR2 FQGNSA. This CDR3 comprises 15 residues. The TCR sequence derives from a female donor with multiple sclerosis, enrolled in a pregnancy study. The chain uses TRBV7-2 and TRBJ1-5, with TRBD1 matching 9 bases. The sample consisted of peripheral blood, taken in the first trimester of pregnancy. The CDR3 sequence is CASGGGTGLTQPQHF. CDR3 sequence (DNA): TGTGCCAGCGGAGGGGGGACAGGGCTCACCCAGCCCCAGCATTTT.